Listed below are T cell receptor beta chains from one sample, sequenced in a study of T cells in Graves' hyperthyroidism and ophthalmopathy. Via MiXCR, TCRdb re-called the multiplex PCR reads, giving one row per CDR3 protein. The repertoire has more than 600,000 distinct CDR3 sequences, about a sixth of them found once; the top ten carry over 7.5%. The sample was blood. Receptors originate from a man between 18 and 35 years old with Graves' hyperthyroidism. Both conserved end residues are part of each CDR3.

J gene: TRBJ2-3
V gene: TRBV5-1
CDR3 protein: CASSLVGGNRDTQYF

J gene: TRBJ1-5
V gene: TRBV28
CDR3 protein: CASSATGLKPQHF

J gene: TRBJ2-5
V gene: TRBV9
CDR3 protein: CASSGGGDGETQYF

J gene: TRBJ2-3
V gene: TRBV5-6
CDR3 protein: CASSFVIAGPKKDTQYF

J gene: TRBJ2-3
V gene: TRBV20-1
CDR3 protein: CSATRTSGSTDTQYF

J gene: TRBJ2-5
V gene: TRBV7-3
CDR3 protein: CASSLGGHGETQYF

J gene: TRBJ2-1
V gene: TRBV5-1
CDR3 protein: CASSPDPSGDYNEQFF

J gene: TRBJ2-7
V gene: TRBV6-1
CDR3 protein: CASSPSRIGSYEQYF

J gene: TRBJ2-1
V gene: TRBV30
CDR3 protein: CAWSPQRDEQFF

J gene: TRBJ2-3
V gene: TRBV6-2/TRBV6-3
CDR3 protein: CASRTGTEDQYF

J gene: TRBJ2-5
V gene: TRBV12-3/TRBV12-4
CDR3 protein: CASSPLHRDQETQYF

J gene: TRBJ2-2
V gene: TRBV5-1
CDR3 protein: CASQPPPPNTGELFF

J gene: TRBJ2-5
V gene: TRBV20-1
CDR3 protein: CSAEEAGETRETQYF

J gene: TRBJ2-7
V gene: TRBV28
CDR3 protein: CASSIQGVEQYF

J gene: TRBJ2-1
V gene: TRBV28
CDR3 protein: CASTHSDPEGNEQFF

J gene: TRBJ1-1
V gene: TRBV7-3
CDR3 protein: CASSFLGDTEAFF

J gene: TRBJ2-7
V gene: TRBV2
CDR3 protein: CASSASFEQYF

J gene: TRBJ2-7
V gene: TRBV27
CDR3 protein: CASRIAGGLYEQYF

J gene: TRBJ2-3
V gene: TRBV29-1
CDR3 protein: CSVLAGTIDTQYF

J gene: TRBJ2-5
V gene: TRBV13
CDR3 protein: CASSLDVGETQYF

J gene: TRBJ1-3
V gene: TRBV7-9
CDR3 protein: CASSPPTPYSGNTIYF

J gene: TRBJ2-2
V gene: TRBV20-1
CDR3 protein: CSARVTGGDTGELFF

J gene: TRBJ1-4
V gene: TRBV6-6
CDR3 protein: CASSYRQGVWGEKLFF

J gene: TRBJ2-4
V gene: TRBV18
CDR3 protein: CASSPPGRNSIQYF

J gene: TRBJ2-7
V gene: TRBV4-1
CDR3 protein: CASSHSRSLAYEQYF

J gene: TRBJ2-7
V gene: TRBV29-1
CDR3 protein: CSVEARDSAYEQYF

J gene: TRBJ2-1
V gene: TRBV7-8
CDR3 protein: CASSLGVEQPHNEQFF

J gene: TRBJ2-7
V gene: TRBV28
CDR3 protein: CASSPRAARGREQYF

J gene: TRBJ2-7
V gene: TRBV25-1
CDR3 protein: CASSEARGYSYEQYF

J gene: TRBJ2-1
V gene: TRBV27
CDR3 protein: CASSPVLAGGGNEQFF

J gene: TRBJ2-1
V gene: TRBV9
CDR3 protein: CASSPRTPSIDNEQFF